This paragraph reports one T cell receptor (beta chain). This specimen belongs to a study of OX40 agonist ivuxolimab in advanced cancers. Study-level background: Dose-escalation patients were diagnosed with hepatocellular carcinoma, melanoma, renal cell cancer or head and neck cancer.

Germline CDR1 MDHEN, CDR2 SYDVKM. The CDR3 has 16 residues. With V trimmed by 7 bases and J by 0 bases, 7 bases remained unmatched. Profiling relied on immunoSEQ multiplex PCR, and the TCRdb table lists in-frame clones only, not all of them. The sample carries 95,000 to 100,000 clones, roughly 93% recorded once. Sequencing was performed on CD4+ or CD8+ T cells sorted from blood, taken in a trial of the OX40 agonist ivuxolimab. V usage is TRBV28 and J usage is TRBJ1-4, with TRBD1 identical over 8 bases. This TCR was sampled from an adult with an advanced solid tumor such as melanoma, head and neck, liver or kidney cancer. This CDR3 is CASTRDRSATNEKLFF. The CDR3 DNA follows: TGTGCCAGCACCCGGGACAGGAGTGCAACTAATGAAAAACTGTTTTTT.